These 26 T cell receptor beta chains were all obtained from the same sample, sequenced in a study of T cell repertoires in cytomegalovirus infection (dated by TCRdb to between 2017 and 2020). Sequencing was performed on an Illumina HiSeq 1500. The public reads were reprocessed in TCRdb via fastp at Q25 and MiXCR, keeping in-frame beta chains. Rows with a matching CDR3 protein are joined into one entry that keeps the most common DNA and genes. The sample includes more than 150,000 distinct CDR3 sequences, with roughly 18% observed a single time. The top ten hold roughly 20% of the sample. Sequencing was done on a sample of CD8+ T cells from PBMCs. The receptor source for this set is a human donor in good health (CMV status not recorded). Some clones in this sample may be carry-over from other donors' samples.

The CDR3 DNA reads as TGTGCCAGCAGTTTGTTTTCAGGGTACAATGAGCAGTTCTTC. Its translation: CASSLFSGYNEQFF. This chain connects TRBV12-3 or TRBV12-4 to TRBJ2-1, with a tentative D call TRBD1 (5 bases). This CDR3 has 14 amino acids. The V end lost 3 bases, the J end lost 4 bases, and 10 bases lay between the germline ends.

The table lists this clonotype with a few counts. The J gene is TRBJ2-3, the V gene TRBV29-1; D remains ambiguous. CDR1 is SQVTM, CDR2 ANQGSEA, per germline. Between the trimmed V and J ends, which lost 5 bases and 5 bases, there was a span of 5 bases. The CDR3 has 10 amino acids. In DNA, the CDR3 is TGCAGCGTTCCCTTAGATACGCAGTATTTT. It encodes CSVPLDTQYF.

This clonotype was observed a handful of times. The chain recombines TRBV7-9 with TRBJ1-2; D not resolved. There are 13 residues in the CDR3. Trimming left V 5 bases short and J 3 bases short, with 10 bases between. Per the germline V gene, CDR1 is SEHNR and CDR2 is FQNEAQ (reference sequence). In nucleotides, the CDR3 is TGTGCCAGCAGCGGCAGTCGGTACTATGGCTACACCTTC. Its protein product is CASSGSRYYGYTF.

This clonotype was seen ten or more times. The chain links TRBV7-2 to TRBJ2-2; weak D call: TRBD2 (6 bases). Trimming removed 6 bases from V and 4 bases from J, with 24 bases in between. From germline, CDR1 is SGHTA and CDR2 FQGNSA. The CDR3 is made up of 18 amino acids. CDR3 sequence (DNA): TGTGCCAGCAGTCCCCTCCTCTCCCCTGGACTACGCACCGGGGAGCTGTTTTTT. It encodes CASSPLLSPGLRTGELFF.

This clonotype has only a few counts. The V call is TRBV7-2, the J call TRBJ2-3; 12 bases are shared with TRBD2. The CDR3 is made up of 18 amino acids. V trimming: 2 bases; J trimming: 1 base; junction bases outside the gene matches: 7. CDR1 and CDR2 from the germline V gene are SGHTA and FQGNSA. The CDR3 sequence is CASSLSSRLAGGTDTQYF. The CDR3, as DNA: TGTGCCAGCAGCTTAAGTTCGCGACTAGCGGGAGGCACAGATACGCAGTATTTT.

The sample holds a few counts of this clonotype. The rearrangement uses TRBV6-2 or TRBV6-3 and TRBJ2-1, with D unclear. The CDR3 has 14 residues. Germline V gives CDR1 MNHEY, CDR2 SVGEGT. The V end was cut by 2 bases, the J end by 2 bases, with 7 bases between. CDR3 bases: TGTGCCAGCAGTTACGGGGTCACCTACAATGAGCAGTTCTTC. It specifies CASSYGVTYNEQFF.

This clonotype was observed at least ten times. The chain couples TRBV7-2 to TRBJ2-1; no reliable D call. The V and J ends lost 5 bases and 5 bases respectively, with 7 bases between them. This CDR3 is 12 amino acids long. The germline V gene has CDR1 SGHTA and CDR2 FQGNSA. In DNA form, the CDR3 reads TGTGCCAGCAGCCTTCGGGACAATGAGCAGTTCTTC. This translates into CASSLRDNEQFF.

The chain carries TRBV7-2 and TRBJ2-1; D is unresolved. The CDR3 spans 17 residues. With 0 bases removed from V and 0 bases from J, the gap between germline ends came to 12 bases. CDR1 is SGHTA, CDR2 FQGNSA, per germline. The chain's CDR3 is CASSLASMSSSYNEQFF. The CDR3 coding sequence is TGTGCCAGCAGCTTAGCTTCGATGTCGAGCTCCTACAATGAGCAGTTCTTC.

The CDR3 is CASSLNEGEAFF. The CDR3 DNA reads as TGTGCCAGCAGCTTAAACGAGGGTGAAGCTTTCTTT. The chain is built from TRBV11-2 and TRBJ1-1, with D uncertain. CDR1 SGHAT and CDR2 FQNNGV come from the germline V gene. V lost 2 bases, J lost 7 bases, and 8 bases lay in between. CDR3 length equals 12 residues.

The chain recombines TRBV7-3 with TRBJ2-2, with D maybe TRBD1 (5 bases). V was cut by 5 bases and J by 7 bases, with 23 bases left in between. Germline loops: CDR1 SGHTA, CDR2 FQGTGA. The CDR3 spans 17 residues. The CDR3 region is CASSPSPQGPRVGELFF. The CDR3 bases are TGTGCCAGCAGCCCCTCCCCGCAGGGCCCCAGGGTCGGGGAGCTGTTTTTT.

V usage is TRBV6-2 or TRBV6-3 and J usage is TRBJ1-6; D is undetermined. Trimming took off 8 bases at V and 3 bases at J, with 8 bases between the two ends. The germline CDR1 and CDR2 sequences are MNHEY and SVGEGT. CDR3 size: 13 residues. The CDR3 loop reads CASAGGYNSPLHF. In nucleotides, the CDR3 is TGTGCCAGCGCCGGAGGCTATAATTCACCCCTCCACTTT.

The genes are TRBV11-2 and TRBJ2-1, with D perhaps assigned TRBD1 or TRBD2 (6 bases each). Germline-derived CDR1 and CDR2 are SGHAT and FQNNGV. V dropped 3 bases and J dropped 7 bases, with 19 bases sitting between them. The CDR3 totals 16 residues. CDR3 residues: CASSLRPDRGLNEQFF. The CDR3 DNA is TGTGCCAGCAGCTTGCGCCCCGACCGGGGGCTAAATGAGCAGTTCTTC. Variable domain in full (rest from reference TRBV11-2 and TRBJ2-1): EAGVAQSPRYKIIEKRQSVAFWCNPISGHATLYWYQQILGQGPKLLIQFQNNGVVDDSQLPKDRFSAERLKGVDSTLKIQPAKLEDSAVYLCASSLRPDRGLNEQFFGPGTRLTVL.

On this clonotype: A read error may explain this, as a much larger clone is one base away. The CDR3 region has the DNA TGTGCCAGCACGTTTAACCGGGACAGCTACAGCCCCAGCTACGAGCAGTACTTC. The encoded protein is CASTFNRDSYSPSYEQYF. V usage is TRBV6-5 and J usage is TRBJ2-7; 7 bases are a match to TRBD1. Germline lookup yields CDR1 MNHEY and CDR2 SVGAGI. The CDR3 has 18 residues. V lost 7 bases and J lost 3; bases outside the gene matches: 21.

This clonotype came up a few times. The chain is built from TRBV5-1 and TRBJ2-1, with D maybe TRBD2 (7 bases). This CDR3 region has 14 residues. In germline, CDR1 is SGHRS, CDR2 YFSETQ. V lost 6 bases and J 5 bases, leaving 15 bases between the germline ends. DNA for the CDR3: TGCGCCAGCATGTTCGGGGGGCCAAACAATGAGCAGTTCTTC. The encoded protein is CASMFGGPNNEQFF.

The table lists this clonotype with a few counts. An end of the junction differs from the germline gene, which may be a read error. The chain links TRBV7-9 to TRBJ1-5; no reliable D call. Germline lookup yields CDR1 SEHNR and CDR2 FQNEAQ (reference sequence). The CDR3 loop spans 16 amino acids. The CDR3 region is CANSPAGVYSNQPQHF. In nucleotides, the CDR3 is TGTGCCAACAGCCCAGCGGGAGTTTATAGCAATCAGCCCCAGCATTTT.

This sequence joins TRBV28 and TRBJ2-2; 14 nucleotides align to TRBD2. The CDR3 spans 16 residues. Trimming removed 7 bases from V and 3 bases from J; junction bases left unmatched: 4. Germline V gene sequence: CDR1 MDHEN, CDR2 SYDVKM. DNA for the CDR3: TGTGCCAGCAAGGGACTAGCGGGAGCTTACACCGGGGAGCTGTTTTTT. Its protein product is CASKGLAGAYTGELFF.

This clonotype was recorded many times. The V and J genes are TRBV7-8 and TRBJ2-2; D is uncertain. This CDR3 comprises 13 residues. Germline V lookup: CDR1 SGHVS, CDR2 FQNEAQ. Trimming removed 2 bases at V and 1 base at J, with 2 bases between. The CDR3 sequence is CASSLKNTGELFF. CDR3 sequence (DNA): TGTGCCAGCAGCTTAAAGAACACCGGGGAGCTGTTTTTT.

J is TRBJ2-3 and V is TRBV25-1; D unresolved. V gave up 6 bases and J gave up 6 bases, with 4 bases separating them. The CDR3 runs 10 residues. Per the germline V gene, CDR1 is MGHDK and CDR2 is SYGVNS. The CDR3 DNA reads TGTGCCAGCAGGGGGGATACGCAGTATTTT. It yields the protein CASRGDTQYF.

This clonotype was counted between two and nine times. The chain joins TRBV20-1 to TRBJ1-6; D is ambiguous. The CDR3 is 10 residues long. Germline V gives CDR1 DFQATT, CDR2 SNEGSKA (reference sequence). Trimming stripped 0 bases from V and 15 bases from J, with 6 bases between. The CDR3 nucleotides are TGCAGTGCTAGAGAGGTTCTCCTCCACTTT. Its protein is CSAREVLLHF.

This clonotype was seen just once. This chain's CDR3 is CASSLSEGGGYEQYF. The CDR3, as DNA: TGCGCCAGCAGCTTGTCAGAGGGAGGGGGATACGAGCAGTACTTC. The rearrangement uses TRBV5-1 and TRBJ2-7; perhaps TRBD2 as D (7 bases). CDR1 and CDR2 (germline): SGHRS, YFSETQ. V was shortened by 1 base and J by 4 bases, with 15 bases between the two germline ends. This CDR3 has 15 residues.

This sequence joins TRBV7-2 and TRBJ1-6; 10 bases line up with TRBD1. The CDR3 length is 14 residues. In germline, CDR1 is SGHTA, CDR2 FQGNSA. V shed 2 bases and J 10 bases; nucleotides not matched to a gene: 2. This CDR3 is CASSLLGQGSPLHF. Written as DNA, the CDR3 is TGTGCCAGCAGCTTACTGGGACAGGGGTCACCCCTCCACTTT. The variable domain in full, with the rest retrieved from reference TRBV7-2 and TRBJ1-6, is GAGVSQSPSNKVTEKGKDVELRCDPISGHTALYWYRQSLGQGLEFLIYFQGNSAPDKSGLPSDRFSAERTGGSVSTLTIQRTQQEDSAVYLCASSLLGQGSPLHFGNGTRLTVT.

About this clonotype: A much larger clone lies a single base off, so this may be a read error. This chain uses TRBV7-9 with TRBJ2-1, with 7 positions matching TRBD2. The CDR3 sequence is 15 residues long. The germline V gene has CDR1 SEHNR and CDR2 FQNEAQ (reference sequence). V was clipped by 3 bases and J by 0 bases; unmatched bases: 2. The CDR3 DNA sequence: TGTGCCAGCAGCTTCGGCGGGGGCTCCTACAATGAGCAGTTCTTC. Translated: CASSFGGGSYNEQFF.

This clonotype has more than one count but fewer than ten. This sequence joins TRBV28 and TRBJ2-7; 7 positions match TRBD1. After removal of 2 bases from V and 3 bases from J, the junction contained 7 bases not matched to a gene. Germline V gives CDR1 MDHEN, CDR2 SYDVKM. There are 15 residues in the CDR3. CDR3 sequence: CASSLAAGGSYEQYF. The CDR3 DNA is TGTGCCAGCAGTTTAGCCGCAGGGGGAAGCTACGAGCAGTACTTC.

The chain combines TRBV28 with TRBJ2-5; the D gene is possibly TRBD1 (6 bases). Germline V gene sequence: CDR1 MDHEN, CDR2 SYDVKM. The CDR3 sequence is 15 residues long. V was shortened by 1 base and J by 0 bases, with 9 bases between the two germline ends. The CDR3 protein is CASSLSDSYQETQYF. DNA of the CDR3: TGTGCCAGCAGTTTATCGGACAGCTACCAAGAGACCCAGTACTTC. The entire variable domain, with the rest obtained from reference TRBV28 and TRBJ2-5, is as follows: DVKVTQSSRYLVKRTGEKVFLECVQDMDHENMFWYRQDPGLGLRLIYFSYDVKMKEKGDIPEGYSVSREKKERFSLILESASTNQTSMYLCASSLSDSYQETQYFGPGTRLLVL.

This clonotype was detected only a few times. V gene TRBV6-2 or TRBV6-3 combines with J gene TRBJ2-3, with TRBD2 as a possible D gene (6 bases). V shed 7 bases and J shed 1 base, with 15 bases lying between them. CDR3 length: 15 amino acids. Germline lookup yields CDR1 MNHEY and CDR2 SVGEGT. As DNA, the CDR3 is TGTGCCAGCACCATTTCCGGGGGACGCACAGATACGCAGTATTTT. It encodes CASTISGGRTDTQYF.

This rearrangement joins TRBV14 to TRBJ2-1; unclear D gene. CDR1 SGHDN and CDR2 FVKESK come from the germline V gene. The CDR3 totals 16 residues. V gave up 1 base and J gave up 12 bases, with 22 bases separating them. This chain's CDR3 is CASSQVSSILGMRQFF. In nucleotides, the CDR3 is TGTGCCAGCAGCCAAGTGAGCAGCATTCTAGGAATGAGGCAGTTCTTC.